These 28 T cell receptor beta chains were all obtained from the same sample, sequenced in a study of T-cell reconstitution after alpha-beta-depleted transplantation in children. The TCRbeta library incorporated unique molecular identifiers. TCRdb re-called the PCR reads with MiXCR, one entry per CDR3 protein. The table lists roughly 500,000 distinct CDR3 sequences, around 13% of them singletons. This specimen was PBMCs from the stem cell graft donor, taken from the stem cell graft. These TCRs come from a human donor who donated a stem cell graft to a child with combined immunodeficiency.

This clonotype came up a few times. The chain is built from TRBV12-3 or TRBV12-4 and TRBJ1-2, with D possibly being TRBD1 (6 bases). This CDR3 is built from 15 residues. Trimming took off 8 bases at V and 4 bases at J, with 20 bases between the two ends. The CDR3 coding sequence is TGTGCCAGCTGGAACCCGGGGGGCCGGGCCTATGGCTACACCTTC. Residues: CASWNPGGRAYGYTF.

The rearrangement uses TRBV5-5 and TRBJ2-7, with 8 nucleotides matching TRBD1. Trimming at V came to 4 bases and at J to 1 base, leaving 7 bases not matched to a gene. Germline CDR1 and CDR2: SGHKS and YYEKEE (reference sequence). The CDR3 extends over 15 amino acids. The CDR3 sequence: CASSPWRTGSYEQYF. The DNA of the CDR3 is TGTGCCAGCAGCCCCTGGAGGACAGGGTCCTACGAGCAGTACTTC. Supplemented by reference TRBV5-5 and TRBJ2-7, the full variable domain reads DAGVTQSPTHLIKTRGQQVTLRCSPISGHKSVSWYQQVLGQGPQFIFQYYEKEERGRGNFPDRFSARQFPNYSSELNVNALLLGDSALYLCASSPWRTGSYEQYFGPGTRLTVT.

The V call is TRBV4-2, the J call TRBJ2-3; 7 positions match TRBD2. Germline CDR1 and CDR2: LGHNA and YNFKEQ. CDR3 length equals 16 residues. The junction had 7 bases not matched to a gene; V was cut back by 1 base and J by 3 bases. Written as DNA, the CDR3 is TGTGCCAGCAGCCAAGTTCTAGCGGATCTTACAGATACGCAGTATTTT. Protein product: CASSQVLADLTDTQYF.

This clonotype was found a few times. V and J are TRBV6-1 and TRBJ1-4; D call uncertain. Per the germline V gene, CDR1 is MNHNS and CDR2 is SASEGT. The CDR3 totals 16 residues. V was pared by 8 bases and J by 0 bases, with 16 bases between. The CDR3 DNA reads as TGTGCCAGCCGGACGGAACCCCTTGCAACTAATGAAAAACTGTTTTTT. Encoded protein: CASRTEPLATNEKLFF.

This clonotype occurred a few times. This chain uses TRBV13 with TRBJ2-1; D is possibly TRBD1 or TRBD2 (5 bases each). Between the trimmed V and J ends, which lost 0 bases and 5 bases, there was a span of 14 bases. The germline CDR1 and CDR2 sequences are PRHDT and FYEKMQ (reference sequence). The CDR3 sequence is 16 residues long. This chain's CDR3 is CASSLGYGGDDNEQFF. For the CDR3, the DNA is TGTGCCAGCAGCTTAGGCTACGGTGGGGACGACAATGAGCAGTTCTTC. The variable domain in full, completed from reference TRBV13 and TRBJ2-1, reads AAGVIQSPRHLIKEKRETATLKCYPIPRHDTVYWYQQGPGQDPQFLISFYEKMQSDKGSIPDRFSAQQFSDYHSELNMSSLELGDSALYFCASSLGYGGDDNEQFFGPGTRLTVL.

This clonotype was observed at least ten times. The chain carries TRBV12-3 or TRBV12-4 and TRBJ2-7; 7 nucleotides line up with TRBD1. This CDR3 contains 13 residues. The V segment lost 4 bases and the J segment 2 bases; nucleotides outside the gene matches: 2. The CDR3 region is CASSYGTAYEQYF. CDR3 DNA sequence: TGTGCCAGCAGTTACGGGACAGCCTACGAGCAGTACTTC.

The table lists this clonotype with many counts. The chain has TRBV2 and TRBJ2-7; D is unclear. The CDR3 sequence is 12 residues long. From germline, CDR1 is SNHLY and CDR2 FYNNEI. Trimming pared 2 bases from V and 3 bases from J, leaving 5 bases between. The CDR3 loop is CASSESGYEQYF. CDR3 in DNA: TGTGCCAGCAGTGAATCGGGCTACGAGCAGTACTTC.

This clonotype was seen only a few times. The chain employs TRBV12-3 or TRBV12-4 and TRBJ1-2; 7 nucleotides align to TRBD1. J was trimmed by 4 bases and V by 6 bases; bases with no gene match: 11. The CDR3 is 15 amino acids. DNA of the CDR3: TGTGCCAGCAGGTCTACAGGGGAAGGATTCTATGGCTACACCTTC. This gives the protein CASRSTGEGFYGYTF.

The table lists this clonotype with many counts. The V and J genes are TRBV6-2 or TRBV6-3 and TRBJ1-1, with unresolved D. The CDR3 totals 14 residues. Germline V gene sequence: CDR1 MNHEY, CDR2 SVGEGT. V was trimmed by 4 bases and J by 1 base, leaving 10 bases between them. The CDR3 DNA reads as TGTGCCAGCAGTTCCGCCCAACGGAACACTGAAGCTTTCTTT. Protein product: CASSSAQRNTEAFF.

This rearrangement joins TRBV18 to TRBJ2-3; D is undetermined. The germline gives CDR1 KGHSH, CDR2 LQKENI. V was trimmed by 6 bases and J by 1 base, leaving 20 bases between them. This CDR3 region has 17 residues. CDR3 nucleotide sequence: TGTGCCAGCTCCCTAATCGGCTGGACGGCAGGCACAGATACGCAGTATTTT. Translating gives CASSLIGWTAGTDTQYF.

This clonotype was counted a few times. V usage is TRBV4-3 and J usage is TRBJ2-5; D ambiguous. Germline assignment: CDR1 LGHNA and CDR2 YSLEER. V dropped 0 bases and J dropped 0 bases, with 8 bases sitting between them. The CDR3 is 15 amino acids. In DNA, the CDR3 is TGCGCCAGCAGCCAAGAGCCCTGGGACCAAGAGACCCAGTACTTC. Its translation is CASSQEPWDQETQYF.

This clonotype occurred many times. This rearrangement joins TRBV10-3 to TRBJ2-5, with 7 bases identical to TRBD2. Looked up from germline, CDR1 is ENHRY and CDR2 is SYGVKD. V shed 3 bases, J shed 8 bases, and the junction held 6 bases outside the gene matches. The CDR3 has 13 amino acids. The DNA of the CDR3 is TGTGCCATCAGTGAAGCGGGGTCTTTTACCCAGTACTTC. It is translated as CAISEAGSFTQYF.

This clonotype was observed many times. The chain uses TRBV12-3 or TRBV12-4 and TRBJ2-5; no definite D call. V was cut by 6 bases and J by 5 bases, with 13 bases left in between. This CDR3 is 13 amino acids long. The CDR3 here is CASSQEVWETQYF. The CDR3 DNA reads TGTGCCAGCAGCCAAGAGGTCTGGGAGACCCAGTACTTC.

This clonotype showed up just a few times. The chain is built from TRBV29-1 and TRBJ1-4, with no clear D. The CDR3 runs 13 residues. Trimming removed 7 bases at V and 4 bases at J, with 13 bases between. Germline V gene data show CDR1 as SQVTM and CDR2 as ANQGSEA. CDR3 protein: CSARGLDNEKLFF. The DNA of the CDR3 is TGCAGCGCCCGAGGACTGGATAATGAAAAACTGTTTTTT.

Concerning this clonotype itself: A clone one base away is much larger, so this may be a read error. The chain couples TRBV12-3 or TRBV12-4 to TRBJ2-1; the match to TRBD2 covers 12 bases. The length of the CDR3 is 15 residues. The junction had 14 bases not matched to a gene; V was cut back by 10 bases and J by 10 bases. CDR3 protein: CATRSRLAGGVEQFF. CDR3 bases: TGTGCCACCAGATCGAGGCTAGCGGGAGGGGTAGAGCAGTTCTTC.

This clonotype has a handful of counts. The rearrangement uses TRBV7-2 and TRBJ2-2; D is undetermined. The CDR3 extends over 13 amino acids. V was pared by 6 bases and J by 2 bases, with 7 bases between. Germline V CDR1 and CDR2: SGHTA, FQGNSA. CDR3 loop: CASRLLNTGELFF. The CDR3 DNA follows: TGTGCCAGCAGACTCCTTAACACCGGGGAGCTGTTTTTT.

This clonotype was recorded a few times. This chain connects TRBV7-9 to TRBJ1-2; 7 nucleotides agree with TRBD1. Trimming took 3 bases from V and 4 from J; bases not matched to a gene: 5. Germline CDR1 SEHNR, CDR2 FQNEAQ (reference sequence). CDR3 size: 14 residues. CDR3 amino acids: CASSFSGQPYGYTF. The CDR3 DNA is TGTGCCAGCAGCTTCTCGGGACAGCCCTATGGCTACACCTTC.

In DNA form, the CDR3 reads TGTGCCAGCAGCTTGAGTACGGCGGAGCAGTTCTTC. Its protein is CASSLSTAEQFF. This chain links TRBV5-4 with TRBJ2-1; D remains ambiguous. CDR1 is SGHNT and CDR2 is YYREEE in the germline V gene (reference sequence). V lost 1 base and J 10 bases, leaving 9 bases between the germline ends. The CDR3 has 12 residues.

In its sample, this clonotype was seen many times. This chain links TRBV24-1 with TRBJ2-1, with 8 bases aligning to TRBD2. The CDR3 extends over 15 amino acids. Trimming cost V 5 bases and J 3 bases; bases outside gene matches: 5. Germline-derived CDR1 and CDR2 are KGHDR and SFDVKD. Here the CDR3 reads CATSVAGGRYNEQFF. The CDR3 coding sequence is TGTGCCACCAGTGTGGCGGGAGGCCGCTACAATGAGCAGTTCTTC.

The chain uses TRBV5-1 and TRBJ2-1; a weak D match, TRBD2 (7 bases). Germline assignment: CDR1 SGHRS and CDR2 YFSETQ. The CDR3 covers 16 residues. Trimming stripped 4 bases from V and 2 bases from J, with 16 bases between. The CDR3 here is CASSTGGGGPYNEQFF. In DNA form, the CDR3 reads TGCGCCAGCAGCACCGGGGGCGGGGGACCCTACAATGAGCAGTTCTTC.

This clonotype was counted only a few times. The chain carries TRBV12-3 or TRBV12-4 and TRBJ2-1; 8 bases line up with TRBD2. The CDR3 loop spans 13 amino acids. V dropped 6 bases and J dropped 6; count of bases not matched to a gene: 4. CDR3 region: CASRVLAVNEQFF. The CDR3 nucleotides read TGTGCCAGCAGGGTACTAGCGGTCAATGAGCAGTTCTTC.

This clonotype was detected a few times. The rearrangement uses TRBV15 and TRBJ1-1; TRBD1 matches 7 bases. J gave up 6 bases and V 5 bases, and 9 bases lay outside the gene matches. The germline V gene encodes CDR1 LNHNV and CDR2 YYDKDF (reference sequence). CDR3 length: 14 amino acids. CDR3 sequence: CATSQIQGYAEAFF. The CDR3 DNA reads as TGTGCCACCAGCCAGATACAGGGGTACGCTGAAGCTTTCTTT. Filled out from reference TRBV15 and TRBJ1-1, the complete variable domain reads DAMVIQNPRYQVTQFGKPVTLSCSQTLNHNVMYWYQQKSSQAPKLLFHYYDKDFNNEADTPDNFQSRRPNTSFCFLDIRSPGLGDTAMYLCATSQIQGYAEAFFGQGTRLTVV.

The rearrangement uses TRBV24-1 and TRBJ1-1, with D maybe TRBD1 (6 bases). Germline CDR1 and CDR2: KGHDR and SFDVKD. Trimming stripped 5 bases from V and 8 bases from J, with 11 bases between. The CDR3 sequence is 12 residues long. CDR3 residues: CATSGQRGEAFF. DNA for the CDR3: TGTGCCACCAGTGGTCAGAGGGGGGAAGCTTTCTTT.

This clonotype was observed a few times. The rearrangement links TRBV7-2 to TRBJ1-6; no firm D call. The CDR3 runs 13 residues. Trimming took off 5 bases at V and 10 bases at J, with 12 bases between the two ends. CDR1 and CDR2 from the germline V gene are SGHTA and FQGNSA. CDR3 region: CASSPNSWSPLHF. CDR3 in DNA: TGTGCCAGCAGCCCCAATAGTTGGTCACCCCTCCACTTT. Filled out from reference TRBV7-2 and TRBJ1-6, the complete variable domain reads GAGVSQSPSNKVTEKGKDVELRCDPISGHTALYWYRQSLGQGLEFLIYFQGNSAPDKSGLPSDRFSAERTGGSVSTLTIQRTQQEDSAVYLCASSPNSWSPLHFGNGTRLTVT.

This clonotype was recorded many times. The chain has TRBV12-3 or TRBV12-4 and TRBJ2-5; 7 positions match TRBD1. V dropped 4 bases and J dropped 2; count of bases not matched to a gene: 7. The CDR3 contains 15 residues. The CDR3 region has the DNA TGTGCCAGCAGTTACCTCGGACAGGATCAAGAGACCCAGTACTTC. Amino acid sequence: CASSYLGQDQETQYF.

This clonotype was picked up a small number of times. This chain links TRBV7-2 with TRBJ1-6, with a tentative D call TRBD1 (5 bases). CDR3 length: 12 residues. Trimming left V 5 bases short and J 15 bases short, with 14 bases between. In germline, CDR1 is SGHTA, CDR2 FQGNSA. CDR3 amino acids: CASSPSGGILHF. The CDR3 coding sequence is TGTGCCAGCAGCCCCTCCGGGGGGATCCTCCACTTT.

The chain combines TRBV5-1 with TRBJ2-1; no definite D call. This CDR3 has 14 amino acids. V was cut by 0 bases and J by 9 bases, with 13 bases left in between. Germline V gives CDR1 SGHRS, CDR2 YFSETQ. The chain's CDR3 is CASSLGLVRIEQFF. Here the CDR3 DNA reads TGCGCCAGCAGCTTGGGGCTAGTCCGTATTGAGCAGTTCTTC.

The CDR3 sequence: CASSQSTRSQPQHF. CDR3 nucleotides: TGCGCCAGCAGCCAGAGCACCAGGAGTCAGCCCCAGCATTTT. The V call is TRBV4-3, the J call TRBJ1-5; D ambiguous. V lost 3 bases, J lost 6 bases, and 12 bases lay in between. This CDR3 comprises 14 residues. Germline V lookup: CDR1 LGHNA, CDR2 YSLEER.